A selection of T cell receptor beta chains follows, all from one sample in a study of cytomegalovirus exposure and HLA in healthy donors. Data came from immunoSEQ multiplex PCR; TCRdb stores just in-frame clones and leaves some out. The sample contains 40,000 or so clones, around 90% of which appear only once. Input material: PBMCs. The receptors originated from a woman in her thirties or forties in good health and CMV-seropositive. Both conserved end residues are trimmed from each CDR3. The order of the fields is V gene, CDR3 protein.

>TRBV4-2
ASSQNKDGANYGYT
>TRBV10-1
ASPFGTKALEQY
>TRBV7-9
ASSLRAGGPEEQY
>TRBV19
ASSPGVRLPQH
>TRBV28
ASSSPLGGGLSSYEQY
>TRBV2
ASSTDSSFYGYT
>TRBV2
ASYVASRNEQF
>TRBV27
ASSLSPGGDHEQF
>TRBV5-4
ASSLETSGRRAGNEQF
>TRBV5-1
ASSLASSLGEQY
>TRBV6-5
AIRDSNFYGYT
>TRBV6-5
ASSPGLLNTEAF
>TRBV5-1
ATGGGASSNTGELF
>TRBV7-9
SSSLSFSEQF
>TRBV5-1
ASRISGGSTDTQY
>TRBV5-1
ASSLDPASMNTEAF
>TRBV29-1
SVGDGGSEQY
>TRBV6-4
ASSDSIESGANVLT
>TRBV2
ASSLQGNYGYT
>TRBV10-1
ASGTGDGNRGNTIY
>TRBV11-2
ASSLGTGGTGELF
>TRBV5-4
ASSIDGSNQPQH
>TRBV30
AWSVSNEQF
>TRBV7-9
ASSASAGPPLDEQY
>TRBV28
ASSRQVGEQY
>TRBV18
ASSPWAKNELLLGYT
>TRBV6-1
ASSEAQGRQPQH
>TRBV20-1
SASKADTQY
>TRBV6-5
ASSERNEKLF
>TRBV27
ASTSGTPVNSPLH
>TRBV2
ASKTGTDQETQY
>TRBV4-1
ASRRGLAGGPGNEQF
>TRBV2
ASSEARASGRGEQY
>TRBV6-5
ASRPTVNYGYT
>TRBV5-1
ASSGDGQGYEAQY
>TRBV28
ASSFPTARETQY
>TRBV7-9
ASSLGVGGSYEQY
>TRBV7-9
ASRPKHRENVYYGYT
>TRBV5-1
ASSTGTAFYEQY
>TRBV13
ASSLGLLTHTGGETQY
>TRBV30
AWRRGFTEAF
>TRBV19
ASSIARGGETQY
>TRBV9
ASTRGMGTEAF
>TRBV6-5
ASSYLGADEKLF
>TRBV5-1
ASSPGVSTEAF
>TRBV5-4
ASSLELASSYNEQF
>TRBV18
ASSPDSVLSYGYT
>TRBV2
ASIREEGSEQF
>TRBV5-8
ASSADRALPDTQY
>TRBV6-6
ASSPSGGYNEQF
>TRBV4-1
ASSPLTSGRNTQY